What follows is one T cell receptor (beta chain) and its context. The sample is drawn from a study of OX40 agonist ivuxolimab in advanced cancers. Across the whole study: Three patients, one with hepatocellular carcinoma and two with cutaneous melanoma, responded partially.

The protocol was immunoSEQ multiplex PCR, while the TCRdb copy is restricted to in-frame clones and leaves out a portion. This sample yields roughly 90,000 clones, of which approximately 91% are seen a single time; around 0.33% belongs to the top ten. Trimming removed 7 bases from V and 5 bases from J; junction bases left unmatched: 8. The germline V gene has CDR1 LNHNV and CDR2 YYDKDF (reference sequence). The CDR3 length is 14 residues. The sample in question was CD4+ or CD8+ T cells sorted from blood, obtained in a trial of the OX40 agonist ivuxolimab. This sequence originates from an adult with an advanced solid tumor such as melanoma, head and neck, liver or kidney cancer. J is TRBJ2-5 and V is TRBV15; TRBD2 aligns across 9 bases. The CDR3 region has the DNA TGTGCCACCACGCGCGGGAGGGCCCGGGAGACCCAGTACTTC. Protein: CATTRGRARETQYF.